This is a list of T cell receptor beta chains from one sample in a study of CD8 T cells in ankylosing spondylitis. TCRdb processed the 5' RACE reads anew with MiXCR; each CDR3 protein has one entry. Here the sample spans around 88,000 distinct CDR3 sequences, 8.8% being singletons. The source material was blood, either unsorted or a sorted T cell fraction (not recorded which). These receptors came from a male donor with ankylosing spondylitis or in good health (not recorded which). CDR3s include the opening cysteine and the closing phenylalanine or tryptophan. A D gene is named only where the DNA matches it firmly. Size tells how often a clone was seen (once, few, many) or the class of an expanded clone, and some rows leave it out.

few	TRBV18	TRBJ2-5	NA	CASSPIHSAGEETQYF	TGTGCCAGCTCACCAATCCACTCCGCAGGGGAAGAGACCCAGTACTTC
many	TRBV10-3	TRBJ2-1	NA	CAIAKVGGNEQFF	TGTGCCATCGCGAAAGTTGGGGGCAATGAGCAGTTCTTC
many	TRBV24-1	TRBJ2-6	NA	CATSDFRDSGANVLTF	TGTGCCACCAGTGATTTTCGGGACTCTGGGGCCAACGTCCTGACTTTC
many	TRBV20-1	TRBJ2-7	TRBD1	CSADRTGALNYEQYF	TGCAGTGCTGACCGGACAGGGGCCCTAAATTACGAGCAGTACTTC
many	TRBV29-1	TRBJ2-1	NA	CSASGRRYNEQFF	TGCAGCGCGAGCGGGCGCCGGTACAATGAGCAGTTCTTC
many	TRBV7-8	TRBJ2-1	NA	CASSLDGVLSYNEQFF	TGTGCCAGCAGCTTAGATGGCGTCCTCTCCTACAATGAGCAGTTCTTC
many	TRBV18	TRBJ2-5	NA	CASSPGETQYF	TGTGCCAGCAGCCCGGGAGAGACCCAGTACTTC
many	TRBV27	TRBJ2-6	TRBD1	CASSTDRVTSGANVLTF	TGTGCCAGCAGTACTGACAGGGTAACTTCTGGGGCCAACGTCCTGACTTTC
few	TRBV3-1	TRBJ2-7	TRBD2	CASSHFPGGGYEQYF	TGTGCCAGCAGCCACTTCCCTGGGGGGGGCTACGAGCAGTACTTC
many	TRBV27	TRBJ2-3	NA	CASSWRGPRNTQYF	TGTGCCAGCAGTTGGAGGGGGCCTCGAAATACGCAGTATTTT
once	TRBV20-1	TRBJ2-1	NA	CSAKCGGPSNEQFF	TGCAGTGCTAAATGTGGGGGGCCTAGCAATGAGCAGTTCTTC
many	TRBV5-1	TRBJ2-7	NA	CASTPLGTSPSYEQYF	TGCGCCAGCACGCCCCTCGGCACCAGTCCCTCCTACGAGCAGTACTTC
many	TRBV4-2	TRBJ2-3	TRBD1	CASSQIDRGITDTQYF	TGTGCCAGCAGCCAGATAGACAGGGGCATCACAGATACGCAGTATTTT
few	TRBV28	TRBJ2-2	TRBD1	CASSLGGQGTGELFF	TGTGCCAGCAGTTTAGGGGGACAGGGGACTGGGGAGCTGTTTTTT
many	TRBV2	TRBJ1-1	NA	CAGEGEAFF	TGTGCCGGCGAGGGGGAAGCTTTCTTT
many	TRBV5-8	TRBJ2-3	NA	CASSYPSGTDTQYF	TGTGCCAGCAGCTACCCCAGTGGCACAGATACGCAGTATTTT
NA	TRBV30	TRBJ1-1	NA	CAWSVLRNTEAFF	TGTGCCTGGAGTGTATTGCGGAACACTGAAGCTTTCTTT
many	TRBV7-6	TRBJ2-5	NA	CASSFTRLGALMQETQYF	TGTGCCAGCAGCTTTACGAGATTGGGGGCACTAATGCAAGAGACCCAGTACTTC
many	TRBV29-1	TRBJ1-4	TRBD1	CSVGGPGTDNEKLFF	TGCAGCGTTGGAGGACCCGGGACAGATAATGAAAAACTGTTTTTT
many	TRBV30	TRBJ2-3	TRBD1	CAWRGLRNRGLSGTDTQYF	TGTGCCTGGAGAGGTCTTCGGAACAGGGGGCTTTCTGGCACAGATACGCAGTATTTT
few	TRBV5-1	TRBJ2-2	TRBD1	CASSLEGQGAKNTGELFF	TGCGCCAGCAGCTTGGAGGGGCAGGGGGCAAAAAACACCGGGGAGCTGTTTTTT
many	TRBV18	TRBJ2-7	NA	CASSPGQGVYEQYF	TGTGCCAGCTCACCAGGCCAGGGAGTCTACGAGCAGTACTTC